The 7 T cell receptor beta chains given below trace back to one sample, sequenced in a study of shared clonotypes between healthy human individuals. Assay used: immunoSEQ multiplex PCR; TCRdb lists only in-frame clones, some missing. This sample carries 2 million to 2.5 million clones, about 95% of them seen once, and the ten largest clones take 0.9% to 1.3%. It was CD45RO-negative cells, positively selected for CCR7, that made up naive CD8 cells, with terminally differentiated effector memory CD45RA+ cells excluded. The sequenced sample consisted of naive CD8+ T cells sorted from blood. The source is a man between 18 and 29 years old in good health.

The rearrangement links TRBV27 to TRBJ2-1; TRBD2 might be the D (5 bases). V lost 5 bases and J lost 14, with 19 bases in between. Germline CDR1 and CDR2: MNHEY and SMNVEV (reference sequence). This CDR3 comprises 13 residues. CDR3 in DNA: TGTGCCAGCAGTCTGTTATTGCGGGCGGAGAAGTTCTTC. This codes for CASSLLLRAEKFF.

This clone was picked up one time. This rearrangement joins TRBV11-2 to TRBJ2-1; D gene ambiguous. V lost 3 bases and J 9 bases, leaving 6 bases between the germline ends. The germline CDR1 and CDR2 sequences are SGHAT and FQNNGV. This CDR3 spans 11 amino acids. The CDR3 here is CASSLMGEQFF. The DNA of the CDR3 is TGTGCCAGCAGCTTGATGGGTGAGCAGTTCTTC. Variable domain in full (rest from reference TRBV11-2 and TRBJ2-1): EAGVAQSPRYKIIEKRQSVAFWCNPISGHATLYWYQQILGQGPKLLIQFQNNGVVDDSQLPKDRFSAERLKGVDSTLKIQPAKLEDSAVYLCASSLMGEQFFGPGTRLTVL.

This clone has only one observation. The gene calls are TRBV18 and TRBJ1-4; 8 bases fit TRBD1. The germline CDR1 and CDR2 sequences are KGHSH and LQKENI. This CDR3 comprises 15 residues. V lost 1 base to trimming and J lost 7 bases; unmatched junction nucleotides: 5. Written as DNA, the CDR3 is TGTGCCAGCTCACCACTGCAGGGGGCTCTTGAAAAACTGTTTTTT. Translated: CASSPLQGALEKLFF.

This chain links TRBV19 with TRBJ1-5, with D perhaps TRBD1 (5 bases). The CDR3 has 16 residues. Trimming stripped 7 bases from V and 2 bases from J, with 18 bases between. Germline V gene lookup returns CDR1 LNHDA and CDR2 SQIVND (reference sequence). The DNA for the CDR3 is TGTGCCAGTACCTTTGGGGGGGTAATGGGCAATCAGCCCCAGCATTTT. This encodes CASTFGGVMGNQPQHF.

This chain uses TRBV4-3 with TRBJ2-1; 12 nucleotides align to TRBD1. Germline values: CDR1 LGHNA, CDR2 YSLEER. V lost 4 bases to trimming and J lost 5 bases; unmatched junction nucleotides: 9. CDR3 length equals 17 residues. The DNA for the CDR3 is TGCGCCAGCAGCCTTGGGACAGGGGGCGATAGGGACAATGAGCAGTTCTTC. Protein sequence: CASSLGTGGDRDNEQFF.

This clone was counted once. The chain uses TRBV2 and TRBJ1-5, with D perhaps TRBD1 (5 bases). The V and J ends lost 8 bases and 2 bases respectively, with 13 bases between them. The CDR3 covers 14 residues. CDR1 is SNHLY and CDR2 is FYNNEI in the germline V gene. CDR3 sequence (DNA): TGTGCCAGCGAGCAGGGTATGGGCAATCAGCCCCAGCATTTT. It codes for CASEQGMGNQPQHF.

The rearrangement uses TRBV5-1 and TRBJ2-7; 7 nucleotides agree with TRBD2. CDR1 and CDR2 from the germline V gene are SGHRS and YFSETQ. The CDR3 is 16 residues long. The V segment lost 4 bases and the J segment 2 bases; nucleotides outside the gene matches: 12. The CDR3 sequence is CASSTPPSGDTYEQYF. In DNA form, the CDR3 reads TGCGCCAGCAGCACCCCTCCTAGCGGTGATACCTACGAGCAGTACTTC.